Listed here are 29 T cell receptor beta chains from one sample, sequenced in a study of post-analysis software for immune sequencing data. Researchers reported that TCR beta cDNA libraries carried unique molecular identifiers. From the PCR reads, TCRdb called clonotypes with MiXCR, one entry per CDR3 protein. The table lists over 150,000 distinct CDR3 sequences, about 32% of them singletons, with over 1.2% in the top ten. For these receptors, no antigen is known. The study, taken as a whole, reports: Patients carried five TRBV segments more frequently than controls did, and TRBV5-6, TRBV5-1 and TRBV20-1 were among them.

The specimen sequenced was blood. The receptor source for this set is a girl aged 5-17 years with multiple sclerosis.

In the case of this clonotype: Compared with germline, one end of the junction differs, possibly owing to a read error. The J gene is TRBJ1-1, the V gene TRBV4-1; 10 bases align to TRBD1. The germline V gene has CDR1 MGHRA and CDR2 YSYEKL. The CDR3 totals 13 residues. The DNA for the CDR3 is TGCGCCAGCAGCGAAGACAGGGGGCTGTGGGCTTTCTTT. Translation gives CASSEDRGLWAFF.

Ten or more counts support this clonotype. The chain carries TRBV2 and TRBJ1-2; D gene ambiguous. Trimming pared 8 bases from V and 3 bases from J, leaving 7 bases between. The CDR3 is 11 residues long. Germline V gene lookup returns CDR1 SNHLY and CDR2 FYNNEI. The CDR3 DNA reads as TGTGCCAGCGTAAGGGACTATGGCTACACCTTC. This codes for CASVRDYGYTF.

This clonotype has only a few counts. The V call is TRBV28, the J call TRBJ2-4; TRBD2 aligns across 13 bases. Losses at the gene ends were 8 bases for V and 9 bases for J; bases not matched to a gene: 16. The CDR3 spans 17 residues. The V gene's germline CDR1 is MDHEN and CDR2 SYDVKM. The DNA for the CDR3 is TGTGCCAGCTCCTCCCCGGGACTAGCGGGAAGAGGGAGCATTCAGTACTTC. Translated, it gives CASSSPGLAGRGSIQYF.

The rearrangement uses TRBV9 and TRBJ2-7, with 9 positions matching TRBD1. The germline CDR1 and CDR2 sequences are SGDLS and YYNGEE. This CDR3 is 16 amino acids long. J was trimmed by 2 bases and V by 3 bases; bases with no gene match: 9. The CDR3, as DNA: TGTGCCAGCAGCGCCTGGGACAGGGACACCACCTACGAGCAGTACTTC. It codes for CASSAWDRDTTYEQYF.

This clonotype occurred many times. V and J are TRBV29-1 and TRBJ2-7; TRBD1 matches 8 bases. The germline gives CDR1 SQVTM, CDR2 ANQGSEA. CDR3 length: 15 amino acids. Trimming removed 3 bases from V and 0 bases from J; junction bases left unmatched: 7. The CDR3, as DNA: TGCAGCGTTGAGGGTTACAGGGGGAGCTCCTACGAGCAGTACTTC. As protein: CSVEGYRGSSYEQYF.

The chain recombines TRBV3-1 with TRBJ1-5; D remains unclear. Trimming pared 2 bases from V and 6 bases from J, leaving 11 bases between. The CDR3 runs 14 residues. The V gene's germline CDR1 is LGHDT and CDR2 YNNKEL (reference sequence). DNA for the CDR3: TGTGCCAGCAGCCAATGGCTGGTTAGTCAGCCCCAGCATTTT. Protein product: CASSQWLVSQPQHF.

The V call is TRBV12-3 or TRBV12-4, the J call TRBJ1-1; 12 nucleotides align to TRBD1. The CDR3 extends over 14 amino acids. The ends lost 7 bases at V and 4 bases at J; junction bases unmatched: 4. Written as DNA, the CDR3 is TGTGCCAGCACACTGGGACAGGGGGCCACTGAAGCTTTCTTT. This sequence encodes CASTLGQGATEAFF.

The sample holds many counts of this clonotype. The chain carries TRBV20-1 and TRBJ2-5; TRBD1 aligns across 7 bases. The CDR3 runs to 12 residues. The germline V gene encodes CDR1 DFQATT and CDR2 SNEGSKA (reference sequence). V trimming: 5 bases; J trimming: 0 bases; junction bases outside the gene matches: 0. CDR3 nucleotide sequence: TGCAGTGCTGACAGGGACCAAGAGACCCAGTACTTC. Translated: CSADRDQETQYF.

The gene calls are TRBV6-5 and TRBJ2-1; D might be TRBD1 (6 bases). V was cut by 4 bases and J by 5 bases, with 18 bases left in between. Germline V gene lookup returns CDR1 MNHEY and CDR2 SVGAGI. The CDR3 is 16 amino acids. CDR3 residues: CASSSSRAGAHNEQFF. The DNA of the CDR3 is TGTGCCAGCAGTTCATCTAGGGCAGGGGCGCACAATGAGCAGTTCTTC.

This clonotype was detected many times. The genes are TRBV4-1 and TRBJ2-7, with D uncertain. The CDR3 length is 13 residues. V dropped 3 bases and J dropped 3 bases, with 9 bases sitting between them. From germline, CDR1 is MGHRA and CDR2 YSYEKL. The CDR3 DNA sequence: TGCGCCAGCAGCCAGGAGCATTACTACGAGCAGTACTTC. Translation gives CASSQEHYYEQYF.

This clonotype showed up many times. This rearrangement joins TRBV29-1 to TRBJ2-1, with D tentatively TRBD1 or TRBD2 (5 bases each). CDR1 and CDR2 (germline): SQVTM, ANQGSEA. The V gene lost 5 bases and the J gene lost 12 bases, with 17 bases spanning the gap. CDR3 length: 12 residues. The CDR3 loop reads CSVPGRQPGQFF. CDR3 coding DNA: TGCAGCGTTCCGGGACGCCAGCCAGGGCAGTTCTTC.

Turning to this clonotype: This may come from a read error, since a much larger clone is one base off. This chain links TRBV7-7 with TRBJ2-5; D is possibly TRBD1 (6 bases). Gene TRBJ2-7 matches the end of the DNA better, so the J call may be wrong. Germline CDR1 is SSHAT and CDR2 is FNYEAQ (reference sequence). This CDR3 is built from 16 residues. As DNA, the CDR3 is TGTGCCAACAGCTTACCCAACGACGGACAGTTCTACGAGCAGTACTTC. It translates to CANSLPNDGQFYEQYF.

This clonotype came up many times. This chain links TRBV29-1 with TRBJ2-3, with 10 bases aligning to TRBD2. This CDR3 region has 14 residues. The J segment lost 3 bases and the V segment lost 4 bases, leaving 4 bases of the junction unmatched. Germline V CDR1 and CDR2: SQVTM, ANQGSEA. CDR3 nucleotide sequence: TGCAGCGTTGGAGCGGGAGGGCCGACAGATACGCAGTATTTT. Protein product: CSVGAGGPTDTQYF.

The chain carries TRBV7-8 and TRBJ2-3; 10 nucleotides line up with TRBD2. CDR1 SGHVS and CDR2 FQNEAQ come from the germline V gene. V lost 5 bases to trimming and J lost 4 bases; unmatched junction nucleotides: 12. CDR3 length: 17 amino acids. In DNA form, the CDR3 reads TGTGCCAGCAGCCGGGTTCGGCTAGCGGGAGTGGCAGATACGCAGTATTTT. Its protein product is CASSRVRLAGVADTQYF.

J is TRBJ2-2 and V is TRBV12-3 or TRBV12-4, with 10 positions matching TRBD1. The V gene end was trimmed by 6 bases and the J gene end by 7 bases; junction bases not matched to a gene: 8. The CDR3 extends over 15 amino acids. The chain's CDR3 is CASSGDRGTGGELFF. The CDR3 DNA reads TGTGCCAGCAGCGGGGACAGGGGAACGGGCGGGGAGCTGTTTTTT.

The V call is TRBV15, the J call TRBJ2-1, with TRBD2 matching 7 bases. J lost 15 bases, V lost 0 bases, and 11 bases had no gene match. This CDR3 is built from 14 residues. Germline V gene data show CDR1 as LNHNV and CDR2 as YYDKDF (reference sequence). The CDR3 loop is CATSRDLSAGVGFF. Here the CDR3 DNA reads TGTGCCACCAGCAGAGATCTATCGGCGGGAGTTGGGTTCTTC.

This clonotype has more than one count but fewer than ten. The chain carries TRBV4-1 and TRBJ2-7; TRBD2 matches 7 bases. Trimming at V came to 4 bases and at J to 6 bases, leaving 12 bases not matched to a gene. CDR1 and CDR2 from the germline V gene are MGHRA and YSYEKL. The CDR3 contains 15 residues. DNA for the CDR3: TGCGCCAGCAGCCCCTATACGGGAGGAGCGGGCGAGCAGTACTTC. As protein: CASSPYTGGAGEQYF.

This clonotype was detected ten times or more. The chain recombines TRBV10-3 with TRBJ2-7, with D perhaps TRBD1 (6 bases). The CDR3 loop spans 14 amino acids. Trimming cost V 7 bases and J 4 bases, with 17 bases left between them. Germline-derived CDR1 and CDR2 are ENHRY and SYGVKD. In nucleotides, the CDR3 is TGTGCCATCACTGACCGACAGGTCACATACGAGCAGTACTTC. Translation: CAITDRQVTYEQYF.

The chain uses TRBV6-1 and TRBJ1-5; the D gene is possibly TRBD1 (6 bases). Germline CDR1 MNHNS, CDR2 SASEGT. Deletions cut 5 bases from V and 5 bases from J, with 10 bases between. There are 13 residues in the CDR3. The CDR3 coding sequence is TGTGCCAGCAGTACAGGGTCCTATCAGCCCCAGCATTTT. This sequence encodes CASSTGSYQPQHF.

The chain links TRBV11-3 to TRBJ2-1; perhaps TRBD2 as D (5 bases). V was shortened by 4 bases and J by 5 bases, with 9 bases between the two germline ends. Looked up from germline, CDR1 is SGHNT and CDR2 is YENEEA. The CDR3 is 13 residues long. CDR3 DNA: TGTGCCAGCAGCTCGATGAGGGACAATGAGCAGTTCTTC. Protein: CASSSMRDNEQFF.

This clonotype showed up just a few times. This chain links TRBV11-2 with TRBJ2-5; TRBD1 agrees at 7 bases. Germline V gene sequence: CDR1 SGHAT, CDR2 FQNNGV. Trimming at V came to 5 bases and at J to 3 bases, leaving 9 bases not matched to a gene. The CDR3 covers 15 residues. CDR3 DNA sequence: TGTGCCAGCAGCCCTGGGGACAGCACGGAAGAGACCCAGTACTTC. Its protein is CASSPGDSTEETQYF.

This clonotype was seen many times. V and J are TRBV29-1 and TRBJ2-1; 7 bases fit TRBD2. The CDR3 extends over 14 amino acids. Losses at the gene ends were 4 bases for V and 0 bases for J; bases not matched to a gene: 3. Germline V gives CDR1 SQVTM, CDR2 ANQGSEA. The CDR3 DNA reads as TGCAGCGTTGTGTGGACTAGCTCCTACAATGAGCAGTTCTTC. Protein: CSVVWTSSYNEQFF.

This clonotype is a singleton in its sample. A read error may explain this, as a much larger clone is one base away. V gene TRBV29-1 combines with J gene TRBJ2-1; D uncertain. CDR3 size: 9 residues. Germline values: CDR1 SQVTM, CDR2 ANQGSEA. In nucleotides, the CDR3 is TGCGGCGTTAATAGTGAGCAGTTCTTC. It codes for CGVNSEQFF.

The sample holds many counts of this clonotype. This chain uses TRBV29-1 with TRBJ2-5, with TRBD2 matching 7 bases. From germline, CDR1 is SQVTM and CDR2 ANQGSEA. V lost 2 bases, J lost 11 bases, and 2 bases stayed unmatched. The length of the CDR3 is 10 residues. The CDR3 sequence: CSVESGEQYF. DNA for the CDR3: TGCAGCGTTGAAAGCGGGGAGCAGTACTTC.

Of note for this clonotype: A much bigger clone sits one base away, suggesting this may be a read error. The chain combines TRBV7-9 with TRBJ2-1, with D possibly being TRBD2 (5 bases). Trimming stripped 3 bases from V and 13 bases from J, with 22 bases between. Germline CDR1 reads SEHNR; CDR2 reads FQNEAQ (reference sequence). This CDR3 region has 15 residues. The chain's CDR3 is CASSLTSGAKETQFF. CDR3 nucleotides: TGTGCCAGCAGCTTGACCAGCGGAGCGAAAGAGACCCAGTTCTTC.

Details on this clonotype: This clone may be a read error of a much larger clone one base away. This chain uses TRBV20-1 with TRBJ2-5, with unresolved D. The CDR3 length is 12 residues. Germline lookup yields CDR1 DFQATT and CDR2 SNEGSKA (reference sequence). The CDR3 region is CRAVENPGTQYF. The CDR3 DNA follows: TGCAGGGCTGTTGAAAATCCGGGGACCCAGTACTTC.

The sample holds many counts of this clonotype. The chain uses TRBV4-2 and TRBJ1-2; TRBD1 is a possible D gene (5 bases). V dropped 3 bases and J dropped 0 bases, with 14 bases sitting between them. The length of the CDR3 is 16 residues. CDR1 and CDR2 from the germline V gene are LGHNA and YNFKEQ. The chain's CDR3 is CASSQDGTASNYGYTF. The CDR3 coding sequence is TGTGCCAGCAGCCAGGATGGGACCGCATCTAACTATGGCTACACCTTC.

This clonotype was seen ten or more times. The chain uses TRBV6-5 and TRBJ1-2, with a possible D match to TRBD1 (6 bases). The CDR3 consists of 14 residues. V was pared by 2 bases and J by 4 bases, with 11 bases between. From germline, CDR1 is MNHEY and CDR2 SVGAGI. The CDR3 nucleotides are TGTGCCAGCAGTTACATTGGGGGCAGCTATGGCTACACCTTC. Translation gives CASSYIGGSYGYTF.

This clonotype was seen repeatedly, ten times or more. The CDR3 protein is CASGRPHLKRGYTF. In DNA form, the CDR3 reads TGTGCCAGCGGGAGGCCGCACCTAAAAAGGGGCTACACCTTC. J is TRBJ1-2 and V is TRBV28; D remains unclear. In germline, CDR1 is MDHEN, CDR2 SYDVKM. The CDR3 length is 14 residues. Trimming shortened V by 8 bases and J by 8 bases, and 21 bases separated the two germline ends.